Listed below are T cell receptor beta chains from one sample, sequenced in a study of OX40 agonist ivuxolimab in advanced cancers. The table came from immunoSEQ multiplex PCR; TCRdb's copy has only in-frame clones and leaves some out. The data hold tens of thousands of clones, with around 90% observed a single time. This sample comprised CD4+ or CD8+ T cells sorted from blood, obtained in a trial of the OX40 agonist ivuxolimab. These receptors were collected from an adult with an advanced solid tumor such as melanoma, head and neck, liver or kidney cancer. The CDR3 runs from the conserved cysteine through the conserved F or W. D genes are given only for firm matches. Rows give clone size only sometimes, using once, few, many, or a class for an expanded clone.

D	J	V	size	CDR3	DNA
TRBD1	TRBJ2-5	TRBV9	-	CASSVYTEKKDRGIQETQYF	TGTGCCAGCAGCGTATATACCGAGAAAAAAGACAGGGGGATCCAAGAGACCCAGTACTTC
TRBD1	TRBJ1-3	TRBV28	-	CASTRGGQGAHRNTIYF	TGTGCCAGCACCCGAGGGGGACAGGGTGCCCACCGAAACACCATATATTTT
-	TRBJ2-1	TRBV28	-	CATSYPGLSSAYNEQFF	TGTGCCACCTCATACCCGGGACTCTCGTCCGCCTACAATGAGCAGTTCTTC
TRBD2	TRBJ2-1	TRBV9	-	CASSGSGSESYNEQFF	TGTGCCAGCAGCGGGAGCGGGAGTGAGTCCTACAATGAGCAGTTCTTC
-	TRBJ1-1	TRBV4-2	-	CASSQEGGTEAFF	TGTGCCAGCAGCCAAGAGGGGGGGACTGAAGCTTTCTTT
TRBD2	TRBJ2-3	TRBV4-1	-	CASSQDLSGVDTQYF	TGCGCCAGCAGCCAAGATCTGAGCGGGGTCGATACGCAGTATTTT
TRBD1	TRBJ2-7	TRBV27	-	CASSFSGTGGYEQYF	TGTGCCAGCAGTTTCTCCGGGACAGGGGGTTACGAGCAGTACTTC
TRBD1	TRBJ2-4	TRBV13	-	CASSLGTGGAKNIQYF	TGTGCCAGCAGCTTAGGCACAGGGGGGGCCAAAAACATTCAGTACTTC
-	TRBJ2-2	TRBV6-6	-	CASSYSENTWTGELFF	TGTGCCAGCAGTTACTCCGAGAATACTTGGACCGGGGAGCTGTTTTTT
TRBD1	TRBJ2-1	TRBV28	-	CASSIGTAPGDEQFF	TGTGCCAGCAGTATCGGGACAGCCCCCGGGGATGAGCAGTTCTTC
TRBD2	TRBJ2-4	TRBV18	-	CASSRAGGPSAKNIQYF	TGTGCCAGCTCACGGGCGGGAGGGCCCTCAGCCAAAAACATTCAGTACTTC
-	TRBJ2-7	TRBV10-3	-	CAISESVGGEQYF	TGTGCCATCAGTGAGTCAGTTGGGGGCGAGCAGTACTTC
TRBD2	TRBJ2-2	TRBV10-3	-	CASGLAGNTGELFF	TGTGCCTCGGGACTAGCGGGGAACACCGGGGAGCTGTTTTTT
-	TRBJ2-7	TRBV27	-	CASSLIGNEQYF	TGTGCCAGCAGTTTAATAGGGAACGAGCAGTACTTC
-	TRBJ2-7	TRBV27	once	CASSSGTFKGYEQYF	TGTGCCAGCAGCTCCGGGACCTTCAAAGGGTACGAGCAGTACTTC
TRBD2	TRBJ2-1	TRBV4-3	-	CASSQDRAGGPEQFF	TGCGCCAGCAGCCAAGATAGAGCGGGAGGGCCTGAGCAGTTCTTC
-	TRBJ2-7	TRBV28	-	CASSLFGTESYEQYF	TGTGCCAGCAGTTTATTCGGGACGGAATCCTACGAGCAGTACTTC
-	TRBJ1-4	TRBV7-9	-	CASSLAGPREELFF	TGTGCCAGCAGCTTAGCAGGACCTAGGGAGGAACTGTTTTTT
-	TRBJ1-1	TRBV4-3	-	CASSQGSGSNLEAFF	TGCGCCAGCAGCCAAGGTTCAGGCTCTAATCTGGAAGCTTTCTTT
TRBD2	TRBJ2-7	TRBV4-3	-	CASSQDSSRLAGAYEQYF	TGCGCCAGCAGCCAAGATTCTAGTCGACTAGCGGGGGCCTACGAGCAGTACTTC
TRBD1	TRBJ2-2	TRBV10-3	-	CAIRKGTAGELFF	TGTGCCATCAGAAAAGGGACAGCTGGGGAGCTGTTTTTT
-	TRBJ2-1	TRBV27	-	CASSLGTPEGVNEQFF	TGTGCCAGCAGTTTAGGGACCCCCGAGGGCGTCAATGAGCAGTTCTTC
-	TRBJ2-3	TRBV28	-	CASGTDTQYF	TGTGCCAGCGGCACAGATACGCAGTATTTT
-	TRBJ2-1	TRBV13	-	CASSPILRDNEQFF	TGTGCCAGCAGCCCGATTTTGAGGGACAATGAGCAGTTCTTC
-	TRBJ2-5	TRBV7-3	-	CASSPDPTIIQETQYF	TGTGCCAGCAGCCCCGACCCGACGATAATACAAGAGACCCAGTACTTC
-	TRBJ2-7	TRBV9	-	CASSVGTGFHEQYF	TGTGCCAGCAGCGTAGGTACAGGGTTCCACGAGCAGTACTTC
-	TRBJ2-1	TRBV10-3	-	CAISAEGGVSSYNEQFF	TGTGCCATCAGTGCCGAGGGGGGGGTCAGCTCCTACAATGAGCAGTTCTTC
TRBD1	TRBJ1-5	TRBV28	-	CASAGDRGFDQPQHF	TGTGCCAGCGCCGGGGACAGGGGGTTCGATCAGCCCCAGCATTTT
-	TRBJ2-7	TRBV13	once	CASSRSDRGSYEQYF	TGTGCCAGCAGCCGCTCGGACCGTGGCTCCTACGAGCAGTACTTC
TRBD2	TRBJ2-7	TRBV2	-	CASSDSGSTYEQYF	TGTGCCAGCAGCGATAGCGGGAGTACCTACGAGCAGTACTTC
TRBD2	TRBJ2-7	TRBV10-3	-	CAISDVAGVSEQYF	TGTGCCATCAGTGATGTCGCGGGAGTTTCCGAGCAGTACTTC
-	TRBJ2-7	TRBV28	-	CASSLTSGSYEQYF	TGTGCCAGCAGTTTGACGTCGGGGTCCTACGAGCAGTACTTC
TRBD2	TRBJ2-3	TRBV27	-	CASSPGTSGVTDTQYF	TGTGCCAGCAGTCCGGGGACTAGCGGGGTCACAGATACGCAGTATTTT
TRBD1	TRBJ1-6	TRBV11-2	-	CASSLEGTASPLHF	TGTGCCAGCAGCTTAGAAGGGACAGCTTCACCCCTCCACTTT
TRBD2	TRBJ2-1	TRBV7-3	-	CASSLGTSGSNEQFF	TGTGCCAGCAGCTTAGGGACTAGCGGGAGCAATGAGCAGTTCTTC
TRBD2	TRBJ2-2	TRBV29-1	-	CSVAGLAAGELFF	TGCAGCGTGGCAGGACTAGCTGCCGGGGAGCTGTTTTTT
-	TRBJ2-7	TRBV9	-	CASSVTGESSYEQYF	TGTGCCAGCAGCGTAACAGGCGAGAGCTCCTACGAGCAGTACTTC
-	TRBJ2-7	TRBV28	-	CASSFEWDSSEQYF	TGTGCCAGCAGTTTTGAGTGGGATTCAAGCGAGCAGTACTTC
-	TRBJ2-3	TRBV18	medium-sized	CASSPSVSTDTQYF	TGTGCCAGCTCACCAAGTGTTAGCACAGATACGCAGTATTTT
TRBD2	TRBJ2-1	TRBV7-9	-	CASRTGGGKDEQFF	TGTGCCAGTCGGACTGGGGGAGGGAAGGATGAGCAGTTCTTC
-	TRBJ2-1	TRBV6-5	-	CASSPGLDNEQFF	TGTGCCAGCAGCCCGGGACTTGACAATGAGCAGTTCTTC
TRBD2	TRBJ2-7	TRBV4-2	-	CASSQDRDYSYEQYF	TGTGCCAGCAGCCAAGACCGGGACTATTCCTACGAGCAGTACTTC
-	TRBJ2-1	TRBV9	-	CASSAGNEQFF	TGTGCCAGCAGTGCGGGAAATGAGCAGTTCTTC
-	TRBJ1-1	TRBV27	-	CASSLAPGHPVTEAFF	TGTGCCAGCAGTTTAGCCCCCGGACACCCCGTCACTGAAGCTTTCTTT
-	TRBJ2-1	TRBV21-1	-	CASREPGQTNEQFF	TGTGCCAGCAGGGAGCCGGGACAGACCAATGAGCAGTTCTTC
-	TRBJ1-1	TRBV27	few	CASSFQGHTEAFF	TGTGCCAGCAGTTTTCAGGGGCACACTGAAGCTTTCTTT
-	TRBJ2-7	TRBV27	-	CASSLSGQVPYEQYF	TGTGCCAGCAGTTTATCCGGTCAAGTGCCCTACGAGCAGTACTTC
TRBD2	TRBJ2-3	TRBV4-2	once	CASSQDEVAGGSTDTQYF	TGTGCCAGCAGCCAAGATGAAGTAGCGGGAGGTAGCACAGATACGCAGTATTTT
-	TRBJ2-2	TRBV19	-	CASSIVQGHTGELFF	TGTGCCAGTAGTATAGTACAGGGCCACACCGGGGAGCTGTTTTTT